The TCR beta chain described here comes from a study of Ad26.COV2.S vaccination and SARS-CoV-2 variants. Specified treatment: 15 to 20 received Ad26.COV2.S at low or high dose, single or two shots; five or six received placebo; per-sample allocation not given. The investigators took samples on day 63 after the first vaccine or placebo injection. Boston provided a donor who was an adult aged 18-55 years. Its platform was an Ad26 vector, and its expressed antigen was Wuhan-strain SARS-CoV-2 spike. Overall study results and limits: Spike-specific TCR breadth was greater after Ad26.COV2.S than placebo. Similar non-spike TCR breadth was seen in vaccine and placebo recipients.

Measured with immunoSEQ multiplex PCR; TCRdb has only the in-frame clones, and not every one. The sample carries roughly 700,000 clones, around 90% recorded once. Turning to this clone: Its specificity is unknown.

Germline CDR1 is LGHNA and CDR2 is YSLEER. The CDR3 runs 14 residues. Trimming shortened V by 0 bases and J by 8 bases, and 13 bases separated the two germline ends. The TCR was taken from a person between 18 and 60 years old who received the Ad26.COV2.S COVID-19 vaccine or a placebo. The chain recombines TRBV4-3 with TRBJ1-2; no clear D. This material consisted of peripheral blood, taken in a trial of Ad26.COV2.S vaccine versus placebo. The CDR3 coding sequence is TGCGCCAGCAGCCAAGAGCGGAGGGCCGGCGGCTACACCTTC. Translated: CASSQERRAGGYTF.